This record looks at one T cell receptor beta chain sequence and its context. The antigen is not known. The data derive from a study of glioma-infiltrating T cells after dendritic cell vaccination. Study outcomes and limitations: Survival was not directly related to TCR clonality in these patients.

The CDR3 sequence is 14 residues long. Trimming took 0 bases from V and 3 from J, leaving 9 bases between them. Germline V gives CDR1 SGDLS, CDR2 YYNGEE. Time point given: after dendritic cell vaccination, including at tumor progression/relapse. All glioblastoma patients lacked an isocitrate dehydrogenase mutation. Blood PBMC samples: pre-vaccination, two weeks post third vaccination, and at tumor progression. Using immunoSEQ multiplex PCR, the repertoire was profiled, and TCRdb retains in-frame clones only, with some absent. The data contain roughly 50,000 clones, 89% of them singletons. The TCR was taken from a human donor with glioblastoma. V gene TRBV9 combines with J gene TRBJ1-2; perhaps TRBD1 as D (5 bases). This sample comprised blood, obtained after dendritic cell vaccination. The CDR3 region is CASSVGGGDYGYTF. The CDR3 bases are TGTGCCAGCAGCGTAGGCGGGGGTGACTATGGCTACACCTTC.